The 10 T cell receptor beta chains below all came from one sample that was sequenced in a study of cytomegalovirus exposure and HLA in healthy donors. The PCR used 60 Vbeta and 13 Jbeta primers. The repertoire was sequenced with immunoSEQ multiplex PCR; TCRdb's copy has only in-frame clones and lacks some. The table records 130,000 to 150,000 clones, approximately 81% of them present only once. The material sequenced was PBMCs. These receptor sequences come from a boy aged 2 to 10 in good health and CMV-seronegative.

V is TRBV5-5 and J is TRBJ1-1; D call uncertain. Germline CDR1 reads SGHKS; CDR2 reads YYEKEE (reference sequence). Trimming left V 1 base short and J 8 bases short, with 12 bases between. The CDR3 has 13 amino acids. CDR3 protein: CASSLTRGLEAFF. In DNA form, the CDR3 reads TGTGCCAGCAGCTTGACACGGGGTTTAGAAGCTTTCTTT.

The CDR3 nucleotides are TGCGCCAGCAGCCAAGGCGGGCGCGGGGGGAACAATGAGCAGTTCTTC. It encodes CASSQGGRGGNNEQFF. V gene TRBV4-1 combines with J gene TRBJ2-1; 8 positions agree with TRBD2. The CDR3 is 16 residues long. Per germline, CDR1 MGHRA and CDR2 YSYEKL. Trimming cost V 1 base and J 5 bases; bases outside gene matches: 7.

The chain uses TRBV29-1 and TRBJ2-5; D is unresolved. Matching the DNA end better, TRBJ2-7 makes the J call doubtful. The CDR3 runs to 12 residues. The V gene's germline CDR1 is SQVTM and CDR2 ANQGSEA. CDR3 protein: CSVAYNSYEQYF. CDR3 in DNA: TGCAGCGTCGCATATAACTCCTACGAGCAGTACTTC.

The chain joins TRBV29-1 to TRBJ2-3; 9 bases fit TRBD1. V was pared by 7 bases and J by 4 bases, with 18 bases of the junction left unmatched. CDR3 length: 17 amino acids. Germline V lookup: CDR1 SQVTM, CDR2 ANQGSEA. The CDR3 nucleotides are TGCAGCGCTGGGGGTTCAGTGGACAGGGGTAGCGCAGATACGCAGTATTTT. Protein sequence: CSAGGSVDRGSADTQYF.

V and J are TRBV7-9 and TRBJ1-5; TRBD1 matches at 9 bases. Germline V lookup: CDR1 SEHNR, CDR2 FQNEAQ (reference sequence). This CDR3 has 16 residues. V gave up 2 bases and J gave up 6 bases; unmatched junction bases: 8. CDR3 amino acids: CASSLWSGTGSQPQHF. The CDR3 DNA sequence: TGTGCCAGCAGCTTATGGTCCGGGACAGGGTCTCAGCCCCAGCATTTT.

The chain is built from TRBV7-9 and TRBJ2-7; TRBD2 matches 8 bases. CDR3 size: 14 residues. Germline values: CDR1 SEHNR, CDR2 FQNEAQ (reference sequence). V lost 4 bases to trimming and J lost 2 bases; unmatched junction nucleotides: 4. The CDR3 here is CASSSSGLPYEQYF. The DNA for the CDR3 is TGTGCCAGCAGCTCTAGCGGGTTGCCCTACGAGCAGTACTTC.

This clone was seen a handful of times. The J gene is TRBJ1-1, the V gene TRBV5-1; D call uncertain. The ends were cut back, 6 bases at V and 1 base at J, with 25 bases in the middle. This CDR3 has 18 amino acids. CDR1 is SGHRS and CDR2 is YFSETQ in the germline V gene. The CDR3 region has the DNA TGCGCCAGCAACCCTGTTTCCCCCCTTGAGATTGCGAACACTGAAGCTTTCTTT. Translating it yields CASNPVSPLEIANTEAFF.

CDR3 nucleotides: TGTGCCAGCAGTGAAGCTCGCCAACCGAGCTATGGCTACACCTTC. Protein sequence: CASSEARQPSYGYTF. The chain couples TRBV2 to TRBJ1-2, with D uncertain. Germline V lookup: CDR1 SNHLY, CDR2 FYNNEI. The CDR3 is 15 residues long. Trimming cost V 0 bases and J 4 bases, with 12 bases left between them.

V usage is TRBV19 and J usage is TRBJ1-2; TRBD1 might be the D (5 bases). The CDR3 extends over 13 amino acids. The V end lost 3 bases, the J end lost 8 bases, and 13 bases lay between the germline ends. In germline, CDR1 is LNHDA, CDR2 SQIVND (reference sequence). The chain's CDR3 is CASSMSGEGGYTF. The DNA of the CDR3 is TGTGCCAGTAGTATGTCGGGGGAAGGGGGCTACACCTTC.

This clone was seen only once. CDR3 amino acids: CASSGGGRAATEAFF. The CDR3 region has the DNA TGTGCCAGCAGCGGGGGGGGCAGGGCTGCTACTGAAGCTTTCTTT. V is TRBV27 and J is TRBJ1-1; tentative D call: TRBD1 (6 bases). Trimming removed 6 bases at V and 5 bases at J, with 19 bases between. The V gene's germline CDR1 is MNHEY and CDR2 SMNVEV (reference sequence). CDR3 length: 15 residues.